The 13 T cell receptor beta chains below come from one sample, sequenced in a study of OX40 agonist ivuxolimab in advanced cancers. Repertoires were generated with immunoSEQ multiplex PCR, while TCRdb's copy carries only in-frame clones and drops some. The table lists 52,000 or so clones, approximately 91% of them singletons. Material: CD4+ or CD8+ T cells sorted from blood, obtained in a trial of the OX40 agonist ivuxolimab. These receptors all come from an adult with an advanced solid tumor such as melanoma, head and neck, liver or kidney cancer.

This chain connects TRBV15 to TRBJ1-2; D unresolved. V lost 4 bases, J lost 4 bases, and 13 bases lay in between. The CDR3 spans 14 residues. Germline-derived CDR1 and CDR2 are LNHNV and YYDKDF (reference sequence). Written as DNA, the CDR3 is TGTGCCACCAGCACGCGGTTGGCGCTCTATGGCTACACCTTC. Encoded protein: CATSTRLALYGYTF.

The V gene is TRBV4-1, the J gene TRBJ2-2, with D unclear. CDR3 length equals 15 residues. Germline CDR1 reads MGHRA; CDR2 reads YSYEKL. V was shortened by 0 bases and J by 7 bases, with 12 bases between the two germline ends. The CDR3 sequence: CASSQDRIGIGELFF. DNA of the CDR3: TGCGCCAGCAGCCAAGATAGGATAGGGATCGGGGAGCTGTTTTTT.

The CDR3 loop reads CASSLGMMGYVDYGYTF. CDR3 bases: TGTGCCAGCAGTTTAGGAATGATGGGGTATGTCGACTATGGCTACACCTTC. This chain joins TRBV28 and TRBJ1-2; unclear D gene. The V end lost 2 bases, the J end lost 3 bases, and 19 bases lay between the germline ends. The CDR3 length is 17 residues. Germline CDR1 and CDR2: MDHEN and SYDVKM.

CDR3 coding DNA: TGTGCCAGCAGCCCATCACGGACTAGCGGGAGACTGGAGCAGTACTTC. Its protein product is CASSPSRTSGRLEQYF. The V call is TRBV11-2, the J call TRBJ2-7, with TRBD2 matching 13 bases. CDR3 length: 16 residues. Germline V CDR1 and CDR2: SGHAT, FQNNGV. V shed 5 bases and J 7 bases; nucleotides not matched to a gene: 11.

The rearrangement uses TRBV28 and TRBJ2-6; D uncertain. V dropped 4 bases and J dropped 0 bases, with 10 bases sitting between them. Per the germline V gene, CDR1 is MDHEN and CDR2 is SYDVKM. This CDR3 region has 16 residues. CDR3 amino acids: CASSSLFSSGANVLTF. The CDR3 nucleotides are TGTGCCAGCAGTTCTCTGTTCAGCTCTGGGGCCAACGTCCTGACTTTC.

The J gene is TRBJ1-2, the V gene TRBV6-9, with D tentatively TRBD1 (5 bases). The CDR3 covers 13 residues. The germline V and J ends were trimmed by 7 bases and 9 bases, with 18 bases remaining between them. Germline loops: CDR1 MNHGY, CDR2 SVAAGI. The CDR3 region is CASKVGGGRSYTF. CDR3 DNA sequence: TGTGCCAGCAAAGTCGGCGGGGGTAGAAGCTACACCTTC.

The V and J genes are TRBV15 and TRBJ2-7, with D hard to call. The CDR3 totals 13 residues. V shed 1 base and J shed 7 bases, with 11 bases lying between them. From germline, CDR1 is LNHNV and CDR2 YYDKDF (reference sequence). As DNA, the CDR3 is TGTGCCACCAGCAGAGCTGTGGGTACAGAGCAGTACGTC. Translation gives CATSRAVGTEQYV.

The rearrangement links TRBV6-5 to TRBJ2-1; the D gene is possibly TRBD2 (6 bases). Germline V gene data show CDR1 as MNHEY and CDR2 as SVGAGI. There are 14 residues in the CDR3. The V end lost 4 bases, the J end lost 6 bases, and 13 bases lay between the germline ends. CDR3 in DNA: TGTGCCAGCAGTTCCATTCGGGGGATCAATGAGCAGTTCTTC. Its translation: CASSSIRGINEQFF.

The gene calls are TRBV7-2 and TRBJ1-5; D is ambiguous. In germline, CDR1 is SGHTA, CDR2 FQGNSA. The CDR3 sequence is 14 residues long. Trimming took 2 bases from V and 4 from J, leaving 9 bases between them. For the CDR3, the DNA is TGTGCCAGCAGCTTATGGGGTCTAAATCAGCCCCAGCATTTT. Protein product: CASSLWGLNQPQHF.

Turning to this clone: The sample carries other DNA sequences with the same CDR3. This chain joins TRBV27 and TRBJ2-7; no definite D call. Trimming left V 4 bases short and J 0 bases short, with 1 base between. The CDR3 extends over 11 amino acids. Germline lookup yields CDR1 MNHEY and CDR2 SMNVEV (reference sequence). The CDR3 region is CASSSSYEQYF. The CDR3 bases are TGTGCCAGCAGTTCCTCCTACGAGCAGTACTTC.

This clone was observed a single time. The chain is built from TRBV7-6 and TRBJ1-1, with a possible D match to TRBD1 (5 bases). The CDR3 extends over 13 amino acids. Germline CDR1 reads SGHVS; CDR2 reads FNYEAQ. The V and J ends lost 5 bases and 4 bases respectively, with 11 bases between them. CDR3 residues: CASSRGIGTEAFF. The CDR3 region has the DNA TGTGCCAGCAGCCGGGGGATCGGCACTGAAGCTTTCTTT.

CDR3: CASRPEGESTDTQYF. Here the CDR3 DNA reads TGTGCCAGCAGACCCGAGGGGGAAAGCACAGATACGCAGTATTTT. The V gene is TRBV9, the J gene TRBJ2-3, with D tentatively TRBD1 (6 bases). V shed 5 bases and J shed 0 bases, with 13 bases lying between them. The CDR3 spans 15 residues. CDR1 SGDLS and CDR2 YYNGEE come from the germline V gene.

CDR3 loop: CASSLGQYSNQPQHF. The CDR3 DNA follows: TGTGCCAGCAGCTTGGGCCAGTATAGCAATCAGCCCCAGCATTTT. The chain links TRBV5-8 to TRBJ1-5; D unresolved. V was clipped by 0 bases and J by 0 bases, with 7 bases between them. Germline assignment: CDR1 SGHTS and CDR2 YDEGEE. The CDR3 length is 15 residues.